The 14 T cell receptor beta chains below were found in one sample sequenced in a study of CD8 T cells in Susac syndrome. The RNA, about 0.5 to 1 ug, was put through reverse transcription using random hexamers. TCRdb ran MiXCR on the immunoSEQ multiplex PCR reads and lists one entry per CDR3 protein. The sample shows a few hundred thousand distinct CDR3 sequences, 94% of them seen only once. Sequencing used CD4+ T cells from PBMCs. These receptors were obtained from a human donor with Susac syndrome.

This clonotype was observed a single time. The gene calls are TRBV20-1 and TRBJ1-5; D remains ambiguous. This CDR3 has 15 amino acids. Germline CDR1 DFQATT, CDR2 SNEGSKA (reference sequence). V lost 0 bases to trimming and J lost 0 bases, with 9 bases between them. The CDR3 loop is CSARDSGYSNQPQHF. The CDR3 DNA sequence: TGCAGTGCTAGAGATTCGGGTTATAGCAATCAGCCCCAGCATTTT.

The chain uses TRBV30 and TRBJ2-3; D perhaps matches TRBD2 (6 bases). V was clipped by 0 bases and J by 3 bases, with 16 bases between them. The CDR3 has 16 residues. Germline V gives CDR1 GTSNPN, CDR2 SVGIG (reference sequence). CDR3 DNA: TGTGCCTGGAGTGTGAGTAGACAGCGGGTGACAGATACGCAGTATTTT. Its translation: CAWSVSRQRVTDTQYF. Filled out from reference TRBV30 and TRBJ2-3, the complete variable domain reads SQTIHQWPATLVQPVGSPLSLECTVEGTSNPNLYWYRQAAGRGLQLLFYSVGIGQISSEVPQNLSASRPQDRQFILSSKKLLLSDSGFYLCAWSVSRQRVTDTQYFGPGTRLTVL.

This rearrangement joins TRBV30 to TRBJ1-1, with 9 positions matching TRBD1. CDR3 length: 13 residues. V was pared by 6 bases and J by 10 bases, with 12 bases of the junction left unmatched. Germline lookup yields CDR1 GTSNPN and CDR2 SVGIG (reference sequence). The DNA for the CDR3 is TGTGCCTGTAAGACCGGGACAGGGTACAGAGCTTTCTTT. Amino acid sequence: CACKTGTGYRAFF.

The chain is built from TRBV7-2 and TRBJ1-2; 7 positions match TRBD1. V lost 5 bases to trimming and J lost 3 bases; unmatched junction nucleotides: 6. Looked up from germline, CDR1 is SGHTA and CDR2 is FQGNSA. The CDR3 totals 14 residues. The CDR3 here is CASSVSGGDYGYTF. In nucleotides, the CDR3 is TGTGCCAGCAGCGTATCAGGGGGGGACTATGGCTACACCTTC. Supplemented by reference TRBV7-2 and TRBJ1-2, the full variable domain reads GAGVSQSPSNKVTEKGKDVELRCDPISGHTALYWYRQSLGQGLEFLIYFQGNSAPDKSGLPSDRFSAERTGGSVSTLTIQRTQQEDSAVYLCASSVSGGDYGYTFGSGTRLTVV.

The chain carries TRBV12-3 or TRBV12-4 and TRBJ1-5, with D possibly being TRBD1 (5 bases). The CDR3 has 14 residues. Trimming pared 5 bases from V and 5 bases from J, leaving 13 bases between. CDR3 residues: CASSRGTDYQPQHF. The DNA of the CDR3 is TGTGCCAGCAGTCGGGGGACGGATTATCAGCCCCAGCATTTT.

Comment on this clonotype: One end of the junction fails to match germline, which may point to a read error. V is TRBV2 and J is TRBJ1-1; 9 nucleotides agree with TRBD1. Per germline, CDR1 SNHLY and CDR2 FYNNEI. The CDR3 sequence is 13 residues long. The CDR3 reads CVSTDRGATEAFF. The CDR3 bases are TGTGTCAGCACGGACAGGGGAGCCACTGAAGCTTTCTTT. Full variable domain (outside the CDR3, taken from reference TRBV2 and TRBJ1-1): EPEVTQTPSHQVTQMGQEVILRCVPISNHLYFYWYRQILGQKVEFLVSFYNNEISEKSEIFDDQFSVERPDGSNFTLKIRSTKLEDSAMYFCVSTDRGATEAFFGQGTRLTVV.

This chain uses TRBV27 with TRBJ1-5; D unclear. The V gene lost 5 bases and the J gene lost 5 bases, with 16 bases spanning the gap. CDR1 and CDR2 from the germline V gene are MNHEY and SMNVEV (reference sequence). The CDR3 covers 15 residues. The CDR3 is CASSMTDGRHQPQHF. CDR3 DNA sequence: TGTGCCAGCAGTATGACGGACGGGAGACATCAGCCCCAGCATTTT.

The chain has TRBV7-2 and TRBJ1-6; 7 positions match TRBD1. Germline V gene data show CDR1 as SGHTA and CDR2 as FQGNSA. The V gene end was trimmed by 3 bases and the J gene end by 7 bases; junction bases not matched to a gene: 6. The CDR3 length is 15 residues. As DNA, the CDR3 is TGTGCCAGCAGCTTGGAGGGGGCGAAAAATTCACCCCTCCACTTT. Translating gives CASSLEGAKNSPLHF.

This clonotype appeared a single time. The V gene is TRBV28, the J gene TRBJ2-7, with D hard to call. CDR3 length equals 15 residues. V was trimmed by 3 bases and J by 0 bases, leaving 12 bases between them. From germline, CDR1 is MDHEN and CDR2 SYDVKM. The chain's CDR3 is CASSFVGLSSYEQYF. CDR3 nucleotides: TGTGCCAGCAGTTTTGTGGGCCTTAGCTCCTACGAGCAGTACTTC. Together with reference TRBV28 and TRBJ2-7, the CDR3 gives the full variable domain: DVKVTQSSRYLVKRTGEKVFLECVQDMDHENMFWYRQDPGLGLRLIYFSYDVKMKEKGDIPEGYSVSREKKERFSLILESASTNQTSMYLCASSFVGLSSYEQYFGPGTRLTVT.

CDR3 sequence reads: CAWSNPRSSYNSPLHF. CDR3 nucleotides: TGTGCCTGGAGCAACCCTAGGAGCTCCTATAATTCACCCCTCCACTTT. This chain links TRBV30 with TRBJ1-6; D gene uncertain. Per the germline V gene, CDR1 is GTSNPN and CDR2 is SVGIG (reference sequence). The V and J ends lost 3 bases and 0 bases respectively, with 12 bases between them. The CDR3 is 16 residues long.

The CDR3, as DNA: TGTGCCAGCAGCTCTATCAACGCGTTGGTCTATGGCTACACCTTC. Protein product: CASSSINALVYGYTF. The rearrangement uses TRBV7-8 and TRBJ1-2; no firm D call. The CDR3 is 15 residues long. Germline V gives CDR1 SGHVS, CDR2 FQNEAQ. V gave up 4 bases and J gave up 4 bases, with 16 bases separating them.

The DNA for the CDR3 is TGCAGCGTTACACCGGGACAGGGGGCTCACTATGGCTACACCTTC. Translating gives CSVTPGQGAHYGYTF. V is TRBV29-1 and J is TRBJ1-2; TRBD1 matches at 12 bases. J lost 3 bases, V lost 5 bases, and 7 bases had no gene match. In germline, CDR1 is SQVTM, CDR2 ANQGSEA. CDR3 length: 15 residues.

The rearrangement uses TRBV5-1 and TRBJ2-7; 7 nucleotides agree with TRBD1. Germline values: CDR1 SGHRS, CDR2 YFSETQ. CDR3 length: 16 residues. V was clipped by 3 bases and J by 2 bases; unmatched bases: 11. The DNA of the CDR3 is TGCGCCAGCAGCTCGAACTCCGGGACAGAGACCTACGAGCAGTACTTC. It yields the protein CASSSNSGTETYEQYF.

The chain uses TRBV5-1 and TRBJ2-7, with TRBD1 matching 9 bases. Germline V gene lookup returns CDR1 SGHRS and CDR2 YFSETQ. The ends lost 4 bases at V and 2 bases at J; junction bases unmatched: 7. The CDR3 sequence is 15 residues long. DNA for the CDR3: TGCGCCAGCAGCCCGGGACAGGGTGGCACCTACGAGCAGTACTTC. It is translated as CASSPGQGGTYEQYF.